The clone carrying this TCR beta chain was seen only a few times. Its antigen remains unknown. The data were taken from a study of T-cell memory formation after mild COVID-19. Study details: In these data, TCR clusters were largely donor specific.

TCR alpha and TCR beta cDNA libraries with sample barcodes and UMIs came from 5'RACE using constant-segment primers. A single record per CDR3 protein comes from TCRdb applying MiXCR to the 5' RACE reads. Of 550,000 to 600,000 distinct CDR3 sequences in the sample, roughly 20% were seen once. This CDR3 is 12 amino acids long. Germline-derived CDR1 and CDR2 are ENHRY and SYGVKD. Between the trimmed V and J ends, which lost 2 bases and 13 bases, there was a span of 12 bases. Findings of the study overall: Day 15 to 85 contracting clones showed balanced CD4/CD8; day 15 to 37 expanders favored CD4+. Confirmation was lacking for SARS-CoV-2 specificity of second-wave clones that peaked on day 37.

This chain links TRBV10-3 with TRBJ2-1; no definite D call. The sample comprised PBMCs or a T cell subset sorted from them (not recorded which). The receptor comes from an adult woman who had mild COVID-19 (a few samples of this study predate the infection). Cell type and time point are not known. The CDR3 region is CAISELGLIQFF. CDR3 bases: TGTGCCATCAGTGAGCTTGGGCTCATACAGTTCTTC.